The next 9 T cell receptor beta chains were all read from a single sample in a study of T-cell reconstitution after alpha-beta-depleted transplantation in children. A TCRbeta library incorporating unique molecular identifiers was prepared. MiXCR, run by TCRdb on the PCR reads, gives a single entry per CDR3 protein. The table lists 210,000 or so distinct CDR3 sequences, about a tenth of them singletons. Sequencing was performed on PBMCs, taken before TCRalphabeta/CD19-depleted stem cell transplant. Every receptor here comes from a child under two years old with acute myeloid leukemia, due to receive a stem cell transplant.

This clonotype was observed at least ten times. The genes are TRBV14 and TRBJ2-1; D ambiguous. This CDR3 has 15 residues. Per the germline V gene, CDR1 is SGHDN and CDR2 is FVKESK. V was clipped by 0 bases and J by 4 bases, with 10 bases between them. The CDR3: CASSQEYSTYNEQFF. Here the CDR3 DNA reads TGTGCCAGCAGCCAAGAGTACAGCACTTACAATGAGCAGTTCTTC.

This clonotype was recorded many times. The chain joins TRBV7-9 to TRBJ2-7; 9 positions match TRBD2. The CDR3 extends over 16 amino acids. Trimming cost V 1 base and J 7 bases; bases outside gene matches: 11. Per the germline V gene, CDR1 is SEHNR and CDR2 is FQNEAQ (reference sequence). The CDR3 coding sequence is TGTGCCAGCAGCTTAGTAGGTATAGCGGGAGCTTGGGAGCAGTACTTC. Translation gives CASSLVGIAGAWEQYF.

This clonotype was seen a few times. The rearrangement joins TRBV11-2 to TRBJ2-5, with 8 bases matching TRBD1. The CDR3 totals 16 residues. The germline gives CDR1 SGHAT, CDR2 FQNNGV. V shed 1 base and J 5 bases; nucleotides not matched to a gene: 9. CDR3 protein: CASSLVGGDRSETQYF. DNA of the CDR3: TGTGCCAGCAGCTTAGTCGGCGGGGACAGGTCGGAGACCCAGTACTTC.

This clonotype was observed many times. V is TRBV3-1 and J is TRBJ1-1, with a weak D call TRBD1 (6 bases). CDR3 length: 14 residues. Per germline, CDR1 LGHDT and CDR2 YNNKEL (reference sequence). The V gene lost 3 bases and the J gene lost 6 bases, with 14 bases spanning the gap. The CDR3 loop reads CASSQAVGGSEAFF. CDR3 bases: TGTGCCAGCAGCCAGGCGGTCGGGGGCTCTGAAGCTTTCTTT.

Many counts were recorded for this clonotype. The chain combines TRBV9 with TRBJ1-1; D remains unclear. Trimming pared 4 bases from V and 0 bases from J, leaving 13 bases between. Germline loops: CDR1 SGDLS, CDR2 YYNGEE. The CDR3 is made up of 15 amino acids. The CDR3 DNA reads TGTGCCAGCAGCCGCACCCGGGGTATGAACACTGAAGCTTTCTTT. It encodes CASSRTRGMNTEAFF. The entire variable domain, with the rest obtained from reference TRBV9 and TRBJ1-1, is as follows: DSGVTQTPKHLITATGQRVTLRCSPRSGDLSVYWYQQSLDQGLQFLIQYYNGEERAKGNILERFSAQQFPDLHSELNLSSLELGDSALYFCASSRTRGMNTEAFFGQGTRLTVV.

The count of this clonotype is one. A much bigger clone sits one base away, suggesting this may be a read error. The V and J genes are TRBV14 and TRBJ2-7; 9 bases agree with TRBD2. CDR3 size: 17 residues. The germline CDR1 and CDR2 sequences are SGHDN and FVKESK. CDR3 DNA: TGTGCCAGCAGCCAAGATTGGGTAGCGGGAGCCCCCTACAAGCAGTACTTC. It translates to CASSQDWVAGAPYKQYF.

This clonotype appeared many times. The V gene is TRBV12-3 or TRBV12-4, the J gene TRBJ1-4; D is perhaps TRBD1 (5 bases). Trimming shortened V by 7 bases and J by 0 bases, and 18 bases separated the two germline ends. The CDR3 consists of 17 residues. CDR3 in DNA: TGTGCCAGCATAGGATCGATCTTAGGGGCAACTAATGAAAAACTGTTTTTT. The encoded protein is CASIGSILGATNEKLFF.

In this sample, this clonotype turned up many times. The rearrangement links TRBV6-2 or TRBV6-3 to TRBJ2-2, with 16 nucleotides matching TRBD2. This CDR3 comprises 18 residues. Germline CDR1 and CDR2: MNHEY and SVGEGT. With 6 bases clipped from V and 4 bases from J, the junction kept 8 bases outside the gene matches. This chain's CDR3 is CASRRPGLAGGSTGELFF. CDR3 sequence (DNA): TGTGCCAGCAGACGACCGGGACTAGCGGGAGGGTCCACCGGGGAGCTGTTTTTT.

This clonotype occurred many times. The CDR3 bases are TGTGCCAGCAGTTTTGACAGACGAAACACTGAAGCTTTCTTT. This gives the protein CASSFDRRNTEAFF. The V gene is TRBV11-2, the J gene TRBJ1-1; a possible D gene is TRBD1 (5 bases). Looked up from germline, CDR1 is SGHAT and CDR2 is FQNNGV. The CDR3 has 14 residues. V lost 6 bases, J lost 2 bases, and 13 bases lay in between. Together with reference TRBV11-2 and TRBJ1-1, the CDR3 gives the full variable domain: EAGVAQSPRYKIIEKRQSVAFWCNPISGHATLYWYQQILGQGPKLLIQFQNNGVVDDSQLPKDRFSAERLKGVDSTLKIQPAKLEDSAVYLCASSFDRRNTEAFFGQGTRLTVV.